This is a list of T cell receptor beta chains from one sample in a study of CD8+ T cells in alopecia areata. The repertoire was sequenced with immunoSEQ multiplex PCR; TCRdb's copy has only in-frame clones and lacks some. The sample carries some 130,000 clones, 53% recorded once. The starting material was CD4+ T cells sorted from blood, obtained at week 4, from a patient treated with tofacitinib. These receptors were taken from a human donor with alopecia areata. Both conserved end residues are part of each CDR3. The order of the fields is J gene, D gene, V gene, clone size, CDR3 DNA, CDR3 protein. The D gene is left open where the match is weak. Clone size is not always given. Where it is, it says once, few, many or a class for expanded clones.

J: TRBJ1-2
D: -
V: TRBV30
size: -
DNA: TGTGCCTGGAGTGACCCCGGGGACATACCTAACTATGGCTACACCTTC
CDR3: CAWSDPGDIPNYGYTF

J: TRBJ2-6
D: TRBD1
V: TRBV29-1
size: -
DNA: TGCAGCGCCGAGACAGGGGGGCTCGCTGGGGCCAACGTCCTGACTTTC
CDR3: CSAETGGLAGANVLTF

J: TRBJ2-5
D: TRBD2
V: TRBV30
size: few
DNA: TGTGCCTGGAGTAGGGTAGGAGCGGGAGCTCAAGAGACCCAGTACTTC
CDR3: CAWSRVGAGAQETQYF

J: TRBJ2-1
D: -
V: TRBV14
size: -
DNA: TGTGCCAGCAGCCAAGCAGCGATACGGAACAATGAGCAGTTCTTC
CDR3: CASSQAAIRNNEQFF

J: TRBJ2-6
D: -
V: TRBV11-2
size: -
DNA: TGTGCCAGCAGCTTAGGGCTCTGGGGGACCTCTGGGGCCAACGTCCTGACTTTC
CDR3: CASSLGLWGTSGANVLTF

J: TRBJ1-1
D: -
V: TRBV20-1
size: -
DNA: TGCAGTGCTCCCTTCCTATACGGAGCTTTCTTT
CDR3: CSAPFLYGAFF

J: TRBJ1-1
D: -
V: TRBV5-1
size: -
DNA: TGCGCCAGCAGCTTGGCTATAGGGATGAACACTGAAGCTTTCTTT
CDR3: CASSLAIGMNTEAFF

J: TRBJ2-7
D: -
V: TRBV6-1
size: -
DNA: TGTGCCAGCAGTACGGACAGAGGCTACGAGCAGTACTTC
CDR3: CASSTDRGYEQYF

J: TRBJ1-4
D: TRBD1
V: TRBV4-1
size: -
DNA: TGCGCCAGCAGCCCACGATCGGCAGGGGGCTTATCAACTAATGAAAAACTGTTTTTT
CDR3: CASSPRSAGGLSTNEKLFF

J: TRBJ1-1
D: -
V: TRBV28
size: -
DNA: TGTGCCAGCAGCGTCTCCTTTGGGCCCGTCGGCGCTGAAGCTTTCTTT
CDR3: CASSVSFGPVGAEAFF

J: TRBJ2-7
D: TRBD1
V: TRBV29-1
size: -
DNA: TGCAGCGTTGCGGACAGGGTCTCCTACGAGCAGTACTTC
CDR3: CSVADRVSYEQYF